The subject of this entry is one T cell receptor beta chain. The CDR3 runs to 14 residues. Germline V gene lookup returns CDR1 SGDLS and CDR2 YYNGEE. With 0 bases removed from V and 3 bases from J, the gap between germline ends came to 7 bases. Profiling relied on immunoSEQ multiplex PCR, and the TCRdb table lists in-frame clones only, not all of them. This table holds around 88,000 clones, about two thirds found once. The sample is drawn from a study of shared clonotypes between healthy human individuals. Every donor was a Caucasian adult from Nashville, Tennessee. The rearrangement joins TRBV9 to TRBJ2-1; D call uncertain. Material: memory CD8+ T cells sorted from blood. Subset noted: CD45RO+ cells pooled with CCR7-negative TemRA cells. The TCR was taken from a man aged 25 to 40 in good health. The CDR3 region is CASSVEADYNEQFF. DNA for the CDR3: TGTGCCAGCAGCGTAGAGGCAGACTACAATGAGCAGTTCTTC.